These T cell receptor beta chains were read from a single sample in a study of T cell responses to AZD1222 COVID-19 vaccine. Sequenced by immunoSEQ multiplex PCR; TCRdb stores in-frame clones only, minus some. The repertoire includes about 130,000 clones, around 90% of them detected once, and roughly 2% sits in the top ten. Specimen: peripheral blood, collected on day 0 of AZD1222 vaccination. These receptors originate from an adult in good health. Both conserved end residues are part of each CDR3. Size values are once, few and many counts, or a class for expanded clones, and some rows have none.

abundance	v_gene	j_gene	CDR3aa
-	TRBV12-3/TRBV12-4	TRBJ1-1	CATDLPGTEKAFF
-	TRBV6-5	TRBJ1-2	CASSSTIGINYGYTF
-	TRBV29-1	TRBJ2-7	CSAWTGLSYEQYF
-	TRBV19	TRBJ1-1	CASSQGGGTEAFF
-	TRBV28	TRBJ1-4	CASSSTGTGEGEKLFF
-	TRBV7-3	TRBJ1-1	CASSLIPGTEAFF
-	TRBV10-3	TRBJ1-4	CAISPLGQGRKGGTNEKLFF
-	TRBV7-3	TRBJ1-1	CASSRGGPNTEAFF
-	TRBV18	TRBJ1-2	CASSPWDHPDGYTF
-	TRBV3-1/TRBV3-2	TRBJ2-7	CASSLSGYRYHWTYEQYF
-	TRBV30	TRBJ1-2	CAWSPPVMGVGYTF
-	TRBV5-1	TRBJ1-4	CASSWGLRAANEKLFF
-	TRBV28	TRBJ1-1	CASSFTSDIGGPEAFF
-	TRBV6-6	TRBJ2-2	CTSSPPGRVTGELFF
-	TRBV5-6	TRBJ1-2	CASNAGTGTNYGYTF
-	TRBV7-3	TRBJ2-3	CASSRGVGTDTQYF
-	TRBV6-2/TRBV6-3	TRBJ2-2	CASSYSIPRTGSTNTGELFF
-	TRBV5-4	TRBJ1-4	CASSSGTVNEKLFF
once	TRBV6-5	TRBJ1-1	CASSYRDSSNTEAFF
-	TRBV27	TRBJ2-5	CASGKEGRETQYF
-	TRBV9	TRBJ1-1	CASSVLPMNTEAFF
once	TRBV11-2	TRBJ2-7	CASSQGGEQYF
-	TRBV11-2	TRBJ2-5	CASSPQETQYF
-	TRBV19	TRBJ1-2	CASSMWGNYGYTF
once	TRBV28	TRBJ1-2	CASSEQVFPRDYGYTF
-	TRBV28	TRBJ1-5	CASSSGQGSLKPQHF
-	TRBV5-4	TRBJ2-2	CASSLVGQGPGELFF
-	TRBV6-5	TRBJ1-2	CASSYAGGQRPYGYTF
few	TRBV28	TRBJ2-7	CASSLRQGATYEQYF
-	TRBV29-1	TRBJ1-2	CSVLATIDASAGYTF